The TCR beta chain described here comes from a study of T cell changes during pregnancy in multiple sclerosis. Germline V CDR1 and CDR2: MDHEN, SYDVKM. This CDR3 has 15 residues. With V trimmed by 5 bases and J by 2 bases, 5 bases remained unmatched. TCRdb's table, derived via immunoSEQ multiplex PCR, lists solely in-frame clones and lacks some. The sample includes about 40,000 clones, around 94% of them seen just once. The input for sequencing was CD4+ T cells from peripheral blood mononuclear cells, taken before pregnancy. The TCR comes from a female donor with multiple sclerosis, enrolled in a pregnancy study. The chain combines TRBV28 with TRBJ2-5; 10 nucleotides agree with TRBD1. The CDR3 loop is CASSRTGGRQETQYF. For the CDR3, the DNA is TGTGCCAGCAGTCGGACAGGGGGGCGGCAAGAGACCCAGTACTTC.